The 28 T cell receptor beta chains listed next were all sequenced from one sample in a study of blood T cell repertoires in COVID-19. Repertoires were generated with immunoSEQ multiplex PCR, while TCRdb's copy carries only in-frame clones and drops some. The sample has roughly 430,000 clones; 88% are singletons. The specimen sequenced was PBMCs or T cells enriched from blood (not recorded which). These receptor sequences come from a woman aged 40 to 50 with acute COVID-19.

The rearrangement joins TRBV19 to TRBJ1-3; D might be TRBD1 (5 bases). V shed 5 bases and J shed 0 bases, with 14 bases lying between them. Germline CDR1 reads LNHDA; CDR2 reads SQIVND (reference sequence). CDR3 length equals 16 residues. The DNA for the CDR3 is TGTGCCAGTAGTCCGTACAGGCCCTTCTCTGGAAACACCATATATTTT. It is translated as CASSPYRPFSGNTIYF. The variable domain in full, with the rest retrieved from reference TRBV19 and TRBJ1-3, is DGGITQSPKYLFRKEGQNVTLSCEQNLNHDAMYWYRQDPGQGLRLIYYSQIVNDFQKGDIAEGYSVSREKKESFPLTVTSAQKNPTAFYLCASSPYRPFSGNTIYFGEGSWLTVV.

This chain joins TRBV14 and TRBJ2-7; TRBD2 aligns across 12 bases. The CDR3 covers 19 residues. J was trimmed by 4 bases and V by 2 bases; bases with no gene match: 15. The germline CDR1 and CDR2 sequences are SGHDN and FVKESK. This CDR3 is CASSQYRLGTSGHTYEQYF. In DNA, the CDR3 is TGTGCCAGCAGCCAATATAGGCTAGGGACTAGCGGGCACACTTACGAGCAGTACTTC.

The chain uses TRBV18 and TRBJ2-3; a possible D gene is TRBD1 (6 bases). The germline gives CDR1 KGHSH, CDR2 LQKENI. V was cut by 3 bases and J by 1 base, with 11 bases left in between. CDR3 size: 15 residues. The CDR3 DNA sequence: TGTGCCAGCTCACCGTCATCAGGGGGCACAGATACGCAGTATTTT. Translation gives CASSPSSGGTDTQYF.

The rearrangement joins TRBV6-1 to TRBJ2-1, with 13 bases aligning to TRBD2. The CDR3 is 19 amino acids. Germline assignment: CDR1 MNHNS and CDR2 SASEGT. V shed 4 bases and J 0 bases; nucleotides not matched to a gene: 9. CDR3 DNA: TGTGCCAGCAGTGTAGGACTAGCGGGGGCGATAAGCTCCTACAATGAGCAGTTCTTC. Residues: CASSVGLAGAISSYNEQFF.

V gene TRBV5-1 combines with J gene TRBJ1-1; a possible D gene is TRBD1 (6 bases). V lost 4 bases and J lost 2, with 15 bases in between. Looked up from germline, CDR1 is SGHRS and CDR2 is YFSETQ. The CDR3 spans 15 residues. The CDR3 nucleotides read TGCGCCAGCAGCGGGCAGACAGGCCTTAACACTGAAGCTTTCTTT. This codes for CASSGQTGLNTEAFF.

The rearrangement links TRBV6-6 to TRBJ2-7, with a tentative D call TRBD1 (6 bases). CDR1 and CDR2 from the germline V gene are MNHNY and SVGAGI (reference sequence). This CDR3 has 14 residues. V lost 5 bases, J lost 1 base, and 12 bases lay in between. This CDR3 is CASSIRQASYEQYF. CDR3 sequence (DNA): TGTGCCAGCAGTATCCGACAGGCGTCCTACGAGCAGTACTTC.

V gene TRBV5-1 combines with J gene TRBJ1-1; TRBD1 matches 7 bases. The CDR3 length is 13 residues. Germline V CDR1 and CDR2: SGHRS, YFSETQ. V was clipped by 7 bases and J by 4 bases; unmatched bases: 7. The CDR3 DNA follows: TGCGCCAGCCGGAGAGACAGGGCCACTGAAGCTTTCTTT. This codes for CASRRDRATEAFF.

This clone was detected once. This chain links TRBV7-2 with TRBJ1-1; 7 bases agree with TRBD1. After removal of 1 base from V and 1 base from J, the junction contained 9 bases not matched to a gene. The germline V gene encodes CDR1 SGHTA and CDR2 FQGNSA. The CDR3 sequence is 17 residues long. CDR3 in amino acids: CASSLVMTGMGNTEAFF. CDR3 DNA: TGTGCCAGCAGCTTAGTTATGACAGGGATGGGGAACACTGAAGCTTTCTTT.

The chain combines TRBV2 with TRBJ1-6; 8 bases are shared with TRBD1. The ends lost 3 bases at V and 5 bases at J; junction bases unmatched: 3. Per germline, CDR1 SNHLY and CDR2 FYNNEI. The CDR3 is made up of 15 amino acids. The CDR3 DNA reads TGTGCCAGCAGTGACAGGGGGCGAAATAATTCACCCCTCCACTTT. Residues: CASSDRGRNNSPLHF.

This chain links TRBV24-1 with TRBJ2-5; D unclear. The germline V gene has CDR1 KGHDR and CDR2 SFDVKD. The CDR3 contains 14 residues. V gave up 3 bases and J gave up 2 bases, with 9 bases separating them. The CDR3: CATSDRLIQETQYF. In DNA form, the CDR3 reads TGTGCCACCAGTGATCGACTGATACAAGAGACCCAGTACTTC.

The V gene is TRBV3-1 (or the pseudogene TRBV3-2), the J gene TRBJ1-2; 7 nucleotides line up with TRBD1. In germline, CDR1 is LGHDT, CDR2 YNNKEL (reference sequence). After removal of 4 bases from V and 0 bases from J, the junction contained 5 bases not matched to a gene. The CDR3 has 15 amino acids. The CDR3 region has the DNA TGTGCCAGCAGCCCTGTAGGGGGCGCTAACTATGGCTACACCTTC. Its protein product is CASSPVGGANYGYTF.

This rearrangement joins TRBV7-9 to TRBJ1-5; D not certain. Deletions cut 3 bases from V and 4 bases from J, with 10 bases between. The length of the CDR3 is 14 residues. Germline CDR1 is SEHNR and CDR2 is FQNEAQ (reference sequence). The DNA for the CDR3 is TGTGCCAGCAGCTTGGTAGGAGAAAATCAGCCCCAGCATTTT. It translates to CASSLVGENQPQHF.

This sequence joins TRBV7-9 and TRBJ1-4; no clear D. The V gene lost 3 bases and the J gene lost 0 bases, with 5 bases spanning the gap. The CDR3 is 14 residues long. Per germline, CDR1 SEHNR and CDR2 FQNEAQ (reference sequence). For the CDR3, the DNA is TGTGCCAGCAGCTTGCAGGCAACTAATGAAAAACTGTTTTTT. Its translation is CASSLQATNEKLFF.

The chain has TRBV4-1 and TRBJ1-1; 7 bases are a match to TRBD1. The V and J ends lost 3 bases and 9 bases, in that order; junction bases with no gene match: 16. This CDR3 is built from 16 residues. The germline V gene has CDR1 MGHRA and CDR2 YSYEKL. The CDR3 DNA follows: TGCGCCAGCAGCCAGGTTTATGGGGAGGACAGGCATCAAGCTTTCTTT. Translating it yields CASSQVYGEDRHQAFF.

CDR3 amino acids: CAWSYRGPYNEQFF. CDR3 DNA sequence: TGTGCCTGGAGTTACAGGGGGCCCTACAATGAGCAGTTCTTC. The chain links TRBV30 to TRBJ2-1, with 9 bases identical to TRBD1. Germline values: CDR1 GTSNPN, CDR2 SVGIG (reference sequence). Germline trimming cut 2 bases from V and 2 bases from J; bases unmatched to any gene: 1. This CDR3 contains 14 residues.

The J gene is TRBJ1-5, the V gene TRBV24-1; D is undetermined. This CDR3 is 16 amino acids long. Germline CDR1 KGHDR, CDR2 SFDVKD. V was pared by 4 bases and J by 0 bases, with 12 bases between. The CDR3 nucleotides read TGTGCCACCAGTGACCGACTCAGTGATAGCAATCAGCCCCAGCATTTT. The encoded protein is CATSDRLSDSNQPQHF.

On this clone: A read error may account for a junction end that differs from germline. V is TRBV19 and J is TRBJ1-6; 7 bases agree with TRBD1. CDR3 size: 13 residues. The germline V gene has CDR1 LNHDA and CDR2 SQIVND (reference sequence). The CDR3 is CASSVRGNSPLHF. Here the CDR3 DNA reads TGTGCCAGTAGCGTCAGGGGGAATTCCCCCCTCCACTTT. Based on the CDR3 plus reference TRBV19 and TRBJ1-6, the full variable domain is DGGITQSPKYLFRKEGQNVTLSCEQNLNHDAMYWYRQDPGQGLRLIYYSQIVNDFQKGDIAEGYSVSREKKESFPLTVTSAQKNPTAFYLCASSVRGNSPLHFGNGTRLTVT.

V is TRBV9 and J is TRBJ1-4; tentative D call: TRBD1 (5 bases). V was clipped by 0 bases and J by 6 bases, with 9 bases between them. The CDR3 runs 14 residues. Germline CDR1 reads SGDLS; CDR2 reads YYNGEE. The CDR3 nucleotides are TGTGCCAGCAGCGTAGCGGACATAGATGAAAAACTGTTTTTT. This gives the protein CASSVADIDEKLFF.

This rearrangement joins TRBV7-6 to TRBJ2-1; 12 nucleotides match TRBD2. With V trimmed by 5 bases and J by 6 bases, 8 bases remained unmatched. This CDR3 is built from 16 residues. The germline V gene has CDR1 SGHVS and CDR2 FNYEAQ. DNA for the CDR3: TGTGCCAGCAGCCCGCTAGCGGGGGGGCTCCTCAATGAGCAGTTCTTC. Protein sequence: CASSPLAGGLLNEQFF.

The rearrangement joins TRBV6-5 to TRBJ1-6; the D is unclear. CDR3 length: 13 amino acids. V lost 7 bases, J lost 6 bases, and 10 bases lay in between. In germline, CDR1 is MNHEY, CDR2 SVGAGI. CDR3 region: CASKTGGNSPLHF. The CDR3 nucleotides are TGTGCCAGCAAGACGGGTGGTAATTCACCCCTCCACTTT.

The chain joins TRBV19 to TRBJ1-1; 7 bases are shared with TRBD1. Germline lookup yields CDR1 LNHDA and CDR2 SQIVND (reference sequence). V lost 7 bases and J lost 6; bases outside the gene matches: 8. This CDR3 spans 13 amino acids. The CDR3 here is CASKGAGGPEAFF. CDR3 in DNA: TGTGCCAGTAAAGGGGCAGGGGGGCCTGAAGCTTTCTTT.

The chain recombines TRBV18 with TRBJ1-3; the D gene is possibly TRBD1 (6 bases). V lost 3 bases to trimming and J lost 0 bases, with 30 bases between them. Germline V gene lookup returns CDR1 KGHSH and CDR2 LQKENI. The CDR3 extends over 22 amino acids. The CDR3 nucleotides are TGTGCCAGCTCACCGGATAACGGACATCCAGGGGCTTTAATCTTCTCTGGAAACACCATATATTTT. This encodes CASSPDNGHPGALIFSGNTIYF.

This clone has just one count. The chain employs TRBV6-5 and TRBJ1-2, with TRBD1 identical over 7 bases. J gave up 7 bases and V 5 bases, and 10 bases lay outside the gene matches. Germline CDR1 MNHEY, CDR2 SVGAGI. The CDR3 runs to 14 residues. The chain's CDR3 is CASSPQTGLGGYTF. DNA for the CDR3: TGTGCCAGCAGTCCCCAGACAGGGCTTGGTGGCTACACCTTC.

J is TRBJ1-5 and V is TRBV5-1; D perhaps matches TRBD1 (5 bases). This CDR3 contains 16 residues. Germline CDR1 is SGHRS and CDR2 is YFSETQ. V was shortened by 4 bases and J by 3 bases, with 17 bases between the two germline ends. As DNA, the CDR3 is TGCGCCAGCAGCCCTGGGGTTGCCAGGGCCAATCAGCCCCAGCATTTT. It codes for CASSPGVARANQPQHF.

V gene TRBV5-1 combines with J gene TRBJ2-1; TRBD2 agrees at 8 bases. Unmatched junction bases numbered 13, after V lost 9 bases and J lost 8 bases. The germline V gene encodes CDR1 SGHRS and CDR2 YFSETQ. The CDR3 runs 14 residues. The CDR3 DNA reads TGCGCCACCACTCCCGGGGGGGGCCCACATGAGCAGTTCTTC. Translation: CATTPGGGPHEQFF. The complete variable domain, with remaining parts taken from reference TRBV5-1 and TRBJ2-1, reads KAGVTQTPRYLIKTRGQQVTLSCSPISGHRSVSWYQQTPGQGLQFLFEYFSETQRNKGNFPGRFSGRQFSNSRSEMNVSTLELGDSALYLCATTPGGGPHEQFFGPGTRLTVL.

The rearrangement joins TRBV2 to TRBJ2-7, with D tentatively TRBD1 (6 bases). CDR1 SNHLY and CDR2 FYNNEI come from the germline V gene. The CDR3 spans 15 residues. Trimming left V 7 bases short and J 2 bases short, with 18 bases between. The CDR3 sequence: CASNLDPPGAYEQYF. In nucleotides, the CDR3 is TGTGCCAGCAACCTTGACCCGCCAGGGGCCTACGAGCAGTACTTC.

This rearrangement joins TRBV2 to TRBJ2-4; TRBD1 matches at 8 bases. V lost 6 bases and J lost 2; bases outside the gene matches: 3. Germline V gives CDR1 SNHLY, CDR2 FYNNEI. CDR3 length: 14 amino acids. CDR3 sequence: CASRGQGTKNIQYF. CDR3 bases: TGTGCCAGCAGAGGACAGGGAACCAAAAACATTCAGTACTTC.

The V gene is TRBV24-1, the J gene TRBJ2-5, with a weak D call TRBD1 (5 bases). The ends were cut back, 6 bases at V and 0 bases at J, with 7 bases in the middle. This CDR3 has 13 residues. Germline CDR1 KGHDR, CDR2 SFDVKD. CDR3 loop: CATSPGNQETQYF. The CDR3 nucleotides are TGTGCCACCAGTCCAGGGAACCAAGAGACCCAGTACTTC.